This paragraph reports one T cell receptor (beta chain). V was shortened by 3 bases and J by 4 bases, with 13 bases between the two germline ends. Germline-derived CDR1 and CDR2 are KGHSH and LQKENI. The CDR3 totals 15 residues. The data derive from a study of blood T cell repertoires in COVID-19. About the research overall: In each case, the material was cDNA or gDNA derived from T cells, B-cell-depleted T cells, or PBMCs.

The repertoire was sequenced with immunoSEQ multiplex PCR; TCRdb's copy has only in-frame clones and lacks some. This sample has tens of thousands of clones, with 80% to 95% found just once. The chain has TRBV18 and TRBJ2-4; D is ambiguous. Sequenced: peripheral blood. The sequence was obtained from a human donor in a cohort sampled during active COVID-19. CDR3 DNA sequence: TGTGCCAGCTCACCGCACCGAGGCCCGAAAAACATTCAGTACTTC. Amino acids: CASSPHRGPKNIQYF. The variable domain in full, with the rest retrieved from reference TRBV18 and TRBJ2-4, is NAGVMQNPRHLVRRRGQEARLRCSPMKGHSHVYWYRQLPEEGLKFMVYLQKENIIDESGMPKERFSAEFPKEGPSILRIQQVVRGDSAAYFCASSPHRGPKNIQYFGAGTRLSVL.